A single T cell receptor beta chain is shown here with its context. Its antigen is undetermined. TCR beta rearrangements were amplified from peripheral blood genomic DNA. The data derive from a study of T cell repertoires in aging, cancer and after chemotherapy. In the study overall: Clear clonal overlap appeared across healthy donor samples taken over several months to years. The full dataset contained several million TCR reads.

Rearranged V-D-J TRB sequences were amplified with a mixed TRB-A/B primer pool. Each CDR3 protein is one row after TCRdb ran MiXCR on the multiplex PCR reads. Among approximately 18,000 distinct CDR3 sequences listed, around half were seen once. Points from the study as a whole: Loss of evenness, beyond lost richness, contributed to age-related TCR diversity decline in cancer patients. Rebound thymic output was suggested by rising median generation probability during chemotherapy in each cancer cohort.

The receptor was derived from a human donor in good health. Sequenced sample: blood.

The CDR3 loop is CASSNGLAGVGDTQYF. CDR3 sequence (DNA): TGTGCCAGTAGTAACGGACTAGCGGGAGTGGGAGATACGCAGTATTTT. This chain connects TRBV19 to TRBJ2-3; 13 bases are shared with TRBD2. J was trimmed by 5 bases and V by 4 bases; bases with no gene match: 6. The CDR3 runs to 16 residues. Germline V gene sequence: CDR1 LNHDA, CDR2 SQIVND (reference sequence). The variable domain in full, with the rest retrieved from reference TRBV19 and TRBJ2-3, is DGGITQSPKYLFRKEGQNVTLSCEQNLNHDAMYWYRQDPGQGLRLIYYSQIVNDFQKGDIAEGYSVSREKKESFPLTVTSAQKNPTAFYLCASSNGLAGVGDTQYFGPGTRLTVL.